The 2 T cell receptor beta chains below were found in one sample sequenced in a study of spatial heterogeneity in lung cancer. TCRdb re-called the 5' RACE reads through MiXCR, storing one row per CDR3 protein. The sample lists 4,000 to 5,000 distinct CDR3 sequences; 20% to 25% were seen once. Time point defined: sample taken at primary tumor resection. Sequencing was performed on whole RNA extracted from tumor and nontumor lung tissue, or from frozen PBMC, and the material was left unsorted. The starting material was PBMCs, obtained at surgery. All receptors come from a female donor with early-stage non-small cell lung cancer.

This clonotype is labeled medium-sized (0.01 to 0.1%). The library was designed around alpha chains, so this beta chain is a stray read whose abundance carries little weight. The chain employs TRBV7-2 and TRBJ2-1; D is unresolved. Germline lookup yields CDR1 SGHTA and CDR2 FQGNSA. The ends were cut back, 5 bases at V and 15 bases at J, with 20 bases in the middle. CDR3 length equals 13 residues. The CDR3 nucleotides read TGTGCCAGCAGCCCGAACGTTAATTACAAGTTGTTCTTC. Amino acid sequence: CASSPNVNYKLFF.

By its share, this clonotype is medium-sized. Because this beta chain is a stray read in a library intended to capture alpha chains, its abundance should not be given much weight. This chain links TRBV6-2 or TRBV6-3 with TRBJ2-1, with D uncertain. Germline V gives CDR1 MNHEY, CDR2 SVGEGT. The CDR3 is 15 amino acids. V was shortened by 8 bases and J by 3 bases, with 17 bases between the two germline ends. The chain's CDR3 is CASGYRRPYYNEQFF. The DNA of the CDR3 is TGTGCCAGCGGATACCGGCGTCCTTACTACAATGAGCAGTTCTTC.